The 15 T cell receptor beta chains below all came from one sample that was sequenced in a study of CD8 T cells in Susac syndrome. Random hexamers were used to reverse transcribe the RNA input (roughly 0.5 to 1 ug). TCRdb analysed the immunoSEQ multiplex PCR reads with MiXCR anew, one entry per CDR3 protein. This table has about 200,000 distinct CDR3 sequences, nearly 95% appearing once. The sequencing input was CD4+ T cells from PBMCs. These receptor sequences come from a human donor with multiple sclerosis.

The rearrangement joins TRBV20-1 to TRBJ2-1; 9 bases are a match to TRBD1. CDR1 is DFQATT, CDR2 SNEGSKA, per germline (reference sequence). J gave up 7 bases and V 2 bases, and 6 bases lay outside the gene matches. The CDR3 has 14 residues. CDR3 residues: CSARSGGQGNEQFF. The CDR3 DNA reads TGCAGTGCTAGATCAGGAGGACAGGGGAATGAGCAGTTCTTC.

The V and J genes are TRBV27 and TRBJ2-1; 12 bases align to TRBD2. This CDR3 region has 15 residues. Germline CDR1 reads MNHEY; CDR2 reads SMNVEV (reference sequence). Unmatched junction bases numbered 4, after V lost 3 bases and J lost 7 bases. CDR3 DNA sequence: TGTGCCAGCAGTTTTGGACTAGCGGGAAAGAATGAGCAGTTCTTC. It is translated as CASSFGLAGKNEQFF.

This chain links TRBV3-1 with TRBJ2-6, with TRBD1 matching 10 bases. This CDR3 has 17 amino acids. With V trimmed by 8 bases and J by 3 bases, 10 bases remained unmatched. The germline CDR1 and CDR2 sequences are LGHDT and YNNKEL (reference sequence). The CDR3 reads CASYRGTGDFGANVLTF. Here the CDR3 DNA reads TGTGCCAGCTACCGCGGGACAGGGGACTTTGGGGCCAACGTCCTGACTTTC.

This chain connects TRBV23-1 to TRBJ1-2, with 7 bases identical to TRBD1. TRBV23-1 is an open reading frame whose function is uncertain. V lost 2 bases and J lost 5; bases outside the gene matches: 5. This CDR3 contains 14 residues. CDR3: CASSQPGQMYGYTF. CDR3 nucleotide sequence: TGCGCCAGCAGTCAACCGGGACAGATGTATGGCTACACCTTC.

The rearrangement joins TRBV29-1 to TRBJ1-1; possible D gene TRBD1, 5 bases. The germline V gene encodes CDR1 SQVTM and CDR2 ANQGSEA. The length of the CDR3 is 15 residues. Trimming took 4 bases from V and 3 from J, leaving 18 bases between them. In nucleotides, the CDR3 is TGCAGCGTTGGAGGCGGGGGAGGATTGTACACTGAAGCTTTCTTT. Translated, it gives CSVGGGGGLYTEAFF.

V usage is TRBV20-1 and J usage is TRBJ2-5, with TRBD2 matching over 16 bases. J lost 5 bases, V lost 5 bases, and 5 bases had no gene match. The CDR3 length is 15 residues. CDR1 is DFQATT and CDR2 is SNEGSKA in the germline V gene (reference sequence). The CDR3 region is CSAGTSGRAGETQYF. As DNA, the CDR3 is TGCAGTGCTGGGACTAGCGGGAGGGCGGGGGAGACCCAGTACTTC.

The chain is built from TRBV30 and TRBJ2-5; D not resolved. Looked up from germline, CDR1 is GTSNPN and CDR2 is SVGIG (reference sequence). The V and J ends lost 4 bases and 3 bases respectively, with 15 bases between them. The CDR3 contains 14 residues. CDR3 in amino acids: CAWTPGGFEETQYF. In DNA form, the CDR3 reads TGTGCCTGGACCCCCGGCGGTTTTGAAGAGACCCAGTACTTC. Complete variable domain (other parts from reference TRBV30 and TRBJ2-5): SQTIHQWPATLVQPVGSPLSLECTVEGTSNPNLYWYRQAAGRGLQLLFYSVGIGQISSEVPQNLSASRPQDRQFILSSKKLLLSDSGFYLCAWTPGGFEETQYFGPGTRLLVL.

This chain uses TRBV4-1 with TRBJ1-5; D is uncertain. Trimming cost V 5 bases and J 7 bases, with 12 bases left between them. Germline-derived CDR1 and CDR2 are MGHRA and YSYEKL. The CDR3 is 13 residues long. This CDR3 reads CASSWGWNQPQHF. In DNA form, the CDR3 reads TGCGCCAGCAGCTGGGGATGGAACCAGCCCCAGCATTTT.

The chain uses TRBV3-1 and TRBJ2-7; no firm D call. Per germline, CDR1 LGHDT and CDR2 YNNKEL (reference sequence). This CDR3 has 13 residues. The germline V and J ends were trimmed by 4 bases and 3 bases, with 10 bases remaining between them. In DNA, the CDR3 is TGTGCCAGCAGCCTAAACGGCAACTACGAGCAGTACTTC. Encoded protein: CASSLNGNYEQYF.

Only one count was recorded for this clonotype. The gene calls are TRBV24-1 and TRBJ2-7; D is ambiguous. Germline V CDR1 and CDR2: KGHDR, SFDVKD. CDR3 size: 13 residues. V lost 4 bases and J lost 5, with 11 bases in between. CDR3 coding DNA: TGTGCCACCAGTGAGCCCAATCGGGACGAGCAGTACTTC. Amino acid sequence: CATSEPNRDEQYF.

In its sample, this clonotype was seen once. The chain couples TRBV29-1 to TRBJ1-5, with TRBD1 matching over 9 bases. The length of the CDR3 is 16 residues. The trim removed 5 bases at V and 6 bases at J, leaving 14 bases unmatched. Germline CDR1 reads SQVTM; CDR2 reads ANQGSEA. The CDR3 loop reads CSVSGTGYGGSQPQHF. The DNA of the CDR3 is TGCAGCGTTTCCGGGACAGGGTATGGAGGGAGTCAGCCCCAGCATTTT.

This clonotype came up once. The rearrangement uses TRBV30 and TRBJ2-2; D uncertain. Germline V CDR1 and CDR2: GTSNPN, SVGIG (reference sequence). The CDR3 is 13 residues long. Trimming cost V 4 bases and J 2 bases, with 8 bases left between them. The CDR3 DNA is TGTGCCTGGAAAGGGCACAACACCGGGGAGCTGTTTTTT. Translated, it gives CAWKGHNTGELFF. Complete variable domain (other parts from reference TRBV30 and TRBJ2-2): SQTIHQWPATLVQPVGSPLSLECTVEGTSNPNLYWYRQAAGRGLQLLFYSVGIGQISSEVPQNLSASRPQDRQFILSSKKLLLSDSGFYLCAWKGHNTGELFFGEGSRLTVL.

The rearrangement joins TRBV23-1 to TRBJ2-7; D is uncertain. TRBV23-1 is placed among ORFs of uncertain function. CDR3 length: 14 amino acids. Trimming pared 7 bases from V and 5 bases from J, leaving 18 bases between. For the CDR3, the DNA is TGCGCCAGCATCATCGACCAACCTCGGGACGAGCAGTACTTC. It codes for CASIIDQPRDEQYF.

The rearrangement uses TRBV29-1 and TRBJ2-1; D gene uncertain. The CDR3 covers 12 residues. Germline CDR1 is SQVTM and CDR2 is ANQGSEA. The CDR3 bases are TGCACCATCTCCGTGAGTCCGAATGAGCAGTTCTTC. The encoded protein is CTISVSPNEQFF.

The CDR3 loop is CATRQGTEAFF. The CDR3 nucleotides are TGTGCCACAAGACAGGGGACTGAAGCTTTCTTT. The chain uses TRBV28 and TRBJ1-1; 8 positions match TRBD1. V shed 10 bases and J 5 bases; nucleotides not matched to a gene: 3. The germline V gene encodes CDR1 MDHEN and CDR2 SYDVKM. This CDR3 is 11 amino acids long. The variable domain in full, completed from reference TRBV28 and TRBJ1-1, reads DVKVTQSSRYLVKRTGEKVFLECVQDMDHENMFWYRQDPGLGLRLIYFSYDVKMKEKGDIPEGYSVSREKKERFSLILESASTNQTSMYLCATRQGTEAFFGQGTRLTVV.